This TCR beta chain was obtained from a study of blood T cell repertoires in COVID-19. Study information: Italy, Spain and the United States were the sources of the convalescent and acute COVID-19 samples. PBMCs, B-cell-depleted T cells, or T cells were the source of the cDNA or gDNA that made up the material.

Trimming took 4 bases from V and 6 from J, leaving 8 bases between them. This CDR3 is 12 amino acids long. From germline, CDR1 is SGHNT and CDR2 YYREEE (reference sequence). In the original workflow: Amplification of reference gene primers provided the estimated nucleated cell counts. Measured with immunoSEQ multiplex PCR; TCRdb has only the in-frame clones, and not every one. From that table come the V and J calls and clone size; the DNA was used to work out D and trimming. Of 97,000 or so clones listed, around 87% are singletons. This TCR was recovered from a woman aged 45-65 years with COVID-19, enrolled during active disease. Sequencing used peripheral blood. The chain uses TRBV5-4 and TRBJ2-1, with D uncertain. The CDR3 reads CASSPAGNEQFF. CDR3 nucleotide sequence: TGTGCCAGCAGCCCTGCCGGCAATGAGCAGTTCTTC. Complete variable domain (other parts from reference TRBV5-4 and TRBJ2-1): ETGVTQSPTHLIKTRGQQVTLRCSSQSGHNTVSWYQQALGQGPQFIFQYYREEENGRGNFPPRFSGLQFPNYSSELNVNALELDDSALYLCASSPAGNEQFFGPGTRLTVL.